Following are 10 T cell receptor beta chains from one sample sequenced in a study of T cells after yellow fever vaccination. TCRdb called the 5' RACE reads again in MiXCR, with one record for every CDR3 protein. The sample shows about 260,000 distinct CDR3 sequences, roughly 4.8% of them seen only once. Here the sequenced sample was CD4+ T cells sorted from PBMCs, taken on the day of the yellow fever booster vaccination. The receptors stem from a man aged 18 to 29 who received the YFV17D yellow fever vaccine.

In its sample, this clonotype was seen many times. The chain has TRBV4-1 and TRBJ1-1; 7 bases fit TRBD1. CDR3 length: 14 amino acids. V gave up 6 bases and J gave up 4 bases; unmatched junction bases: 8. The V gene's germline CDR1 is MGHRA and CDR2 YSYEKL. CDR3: CASRATGTGTEAFF. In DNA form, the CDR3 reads TGCGCCAGCAGAGCGACAGGGACGGGCACTGAAGCTTTCTTT.

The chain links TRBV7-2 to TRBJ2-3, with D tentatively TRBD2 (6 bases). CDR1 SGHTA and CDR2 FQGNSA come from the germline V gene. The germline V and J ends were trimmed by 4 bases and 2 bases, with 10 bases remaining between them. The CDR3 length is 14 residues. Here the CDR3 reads CASSWGGSTDTQYF. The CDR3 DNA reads TGTGCCAGCAGCTGGGGAGGATCCACAGATACGCAGTATTTT. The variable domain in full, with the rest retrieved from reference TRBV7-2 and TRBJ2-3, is GAGVSQSPSNKVTEKGKDVELRCDPISGHTALYWYRQSLGQGLEFLIYFQGNSAPDKSGLPSDRFSAERTGGSVSTLTIQRTQQEDSAVYLCASSWGGSTDTQYFGPGTRLTVL.

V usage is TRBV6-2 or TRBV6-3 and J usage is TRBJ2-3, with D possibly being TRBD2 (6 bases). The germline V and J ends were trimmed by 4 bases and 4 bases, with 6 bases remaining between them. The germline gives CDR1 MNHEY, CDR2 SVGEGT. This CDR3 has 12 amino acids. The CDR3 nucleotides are TGTGCCAGCAGTTGGAGGGCAGATACGCAGTATTTT. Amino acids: CASSWRADTQYF.

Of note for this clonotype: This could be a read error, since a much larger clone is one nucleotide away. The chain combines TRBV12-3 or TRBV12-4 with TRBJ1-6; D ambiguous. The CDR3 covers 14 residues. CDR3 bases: TGTGCCAGCAGACCCGGTCGTCCCACCTCACACCTCCACTTT. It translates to CASRPGRPTSHLHF.

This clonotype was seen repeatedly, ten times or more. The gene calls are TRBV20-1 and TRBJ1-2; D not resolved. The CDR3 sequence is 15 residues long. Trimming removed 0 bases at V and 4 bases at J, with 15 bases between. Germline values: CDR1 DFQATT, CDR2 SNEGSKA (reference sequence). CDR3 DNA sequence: TGCAGTGCTAGAGAACCGAGACGGAATCCCTATGGCTACACCTTC. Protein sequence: CSAREPRRNPYGYTF.

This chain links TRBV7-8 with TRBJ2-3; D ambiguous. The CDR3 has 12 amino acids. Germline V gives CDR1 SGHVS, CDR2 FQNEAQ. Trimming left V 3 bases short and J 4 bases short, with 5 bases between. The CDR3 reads CASSFTADTQYF. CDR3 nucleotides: TGTGCCAGCAGCTTCACAGCAGATACGCAGTATTTT.

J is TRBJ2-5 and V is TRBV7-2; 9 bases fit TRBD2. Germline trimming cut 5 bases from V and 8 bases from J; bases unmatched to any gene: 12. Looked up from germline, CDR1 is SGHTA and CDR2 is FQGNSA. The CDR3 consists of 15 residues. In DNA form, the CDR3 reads TGTGCCAGCAGCGTTAGCGGGGGCGCCGAAGGAACCCAGTACTTC. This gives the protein CASSVSGGAEGTQYF.

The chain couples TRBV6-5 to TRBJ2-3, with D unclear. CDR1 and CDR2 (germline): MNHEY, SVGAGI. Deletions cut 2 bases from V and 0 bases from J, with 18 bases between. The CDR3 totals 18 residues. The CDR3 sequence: CASSYGWPRLPSTDTQYF. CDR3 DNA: TGTGCCAGCAGTTACGGTTGGCCGAGGTTACCCAGCACAGATACGCAGTATTTT.

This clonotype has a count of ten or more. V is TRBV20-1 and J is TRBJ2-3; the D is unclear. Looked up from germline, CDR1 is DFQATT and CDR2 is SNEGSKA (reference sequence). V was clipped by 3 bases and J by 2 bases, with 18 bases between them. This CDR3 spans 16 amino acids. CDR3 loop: CSASLPPLKYTDTQYF. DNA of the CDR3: TGCAGTGCTAGCTTACCGCCGCTCAAATACACAGATACGCAGTATTTT.

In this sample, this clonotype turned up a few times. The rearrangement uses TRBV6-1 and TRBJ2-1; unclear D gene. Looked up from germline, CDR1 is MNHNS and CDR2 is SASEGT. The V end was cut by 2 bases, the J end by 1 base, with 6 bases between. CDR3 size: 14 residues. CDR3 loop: CASSEKTSYNEQFF. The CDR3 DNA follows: TGTGCCAGCAGTGAAAAGACGTCCTACAATGAGCAGTTCTTC.